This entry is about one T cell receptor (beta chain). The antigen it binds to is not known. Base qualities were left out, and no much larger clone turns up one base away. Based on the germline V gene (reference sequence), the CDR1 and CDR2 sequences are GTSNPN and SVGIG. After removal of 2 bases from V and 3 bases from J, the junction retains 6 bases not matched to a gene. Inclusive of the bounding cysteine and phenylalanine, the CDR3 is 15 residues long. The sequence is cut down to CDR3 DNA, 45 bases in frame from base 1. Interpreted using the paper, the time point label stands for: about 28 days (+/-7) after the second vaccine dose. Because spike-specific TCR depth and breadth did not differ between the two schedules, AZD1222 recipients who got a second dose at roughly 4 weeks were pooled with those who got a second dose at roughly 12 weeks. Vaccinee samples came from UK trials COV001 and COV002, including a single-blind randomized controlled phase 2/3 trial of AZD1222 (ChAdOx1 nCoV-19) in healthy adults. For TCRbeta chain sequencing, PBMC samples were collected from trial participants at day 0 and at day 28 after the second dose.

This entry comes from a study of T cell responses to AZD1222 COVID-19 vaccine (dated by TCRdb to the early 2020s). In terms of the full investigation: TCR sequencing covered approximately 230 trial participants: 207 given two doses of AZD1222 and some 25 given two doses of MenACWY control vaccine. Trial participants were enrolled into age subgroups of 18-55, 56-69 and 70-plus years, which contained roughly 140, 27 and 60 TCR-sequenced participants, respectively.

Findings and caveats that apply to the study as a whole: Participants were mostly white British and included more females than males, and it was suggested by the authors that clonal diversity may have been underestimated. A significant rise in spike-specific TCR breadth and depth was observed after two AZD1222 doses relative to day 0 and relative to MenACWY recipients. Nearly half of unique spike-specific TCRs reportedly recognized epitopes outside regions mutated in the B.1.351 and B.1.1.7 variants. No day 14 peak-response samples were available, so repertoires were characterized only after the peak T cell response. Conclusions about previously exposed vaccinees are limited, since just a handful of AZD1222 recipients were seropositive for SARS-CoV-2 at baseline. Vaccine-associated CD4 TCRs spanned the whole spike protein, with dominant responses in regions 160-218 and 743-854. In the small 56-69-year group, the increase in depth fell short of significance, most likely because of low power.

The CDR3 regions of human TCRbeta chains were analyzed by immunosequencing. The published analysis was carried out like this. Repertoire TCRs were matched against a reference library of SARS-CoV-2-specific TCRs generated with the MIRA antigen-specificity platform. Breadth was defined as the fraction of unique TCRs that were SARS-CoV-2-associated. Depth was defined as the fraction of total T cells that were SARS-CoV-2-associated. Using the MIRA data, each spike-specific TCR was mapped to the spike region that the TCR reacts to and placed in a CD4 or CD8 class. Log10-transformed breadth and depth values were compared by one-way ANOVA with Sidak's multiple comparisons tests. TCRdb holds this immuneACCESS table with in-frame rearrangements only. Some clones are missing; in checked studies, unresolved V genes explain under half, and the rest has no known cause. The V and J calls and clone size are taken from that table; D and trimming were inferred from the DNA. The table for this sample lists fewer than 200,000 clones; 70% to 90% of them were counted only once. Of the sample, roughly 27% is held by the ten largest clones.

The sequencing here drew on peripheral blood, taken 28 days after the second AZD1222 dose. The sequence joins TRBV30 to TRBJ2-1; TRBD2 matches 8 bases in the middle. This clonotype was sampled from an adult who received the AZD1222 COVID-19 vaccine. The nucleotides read TGTGCCTGGAGTCGGTATAGCGGGGTCTACAATGAGCAGTTCTTC. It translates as CAWSRYSGVYNEQFF.